This TCR beta chain was profiled in a study of cytomegalovirus exposure and HLA in healthy donors. Study-level background: HLA-typed donors were the source of 83 million or so unique TCRs, which an early data release held.

Primers for the PCR totalled 60 Vbeta and 13 Jbeta. TCRdb's copy holds only in-frame clones and misses some; the assay was immunoSEQ multiplex PCR. The data show roughly 120,000 clones, roughly 9% seen once. Losses at the gene ends were 0 bases for V and 9 bases for J; bases not matched to a gene: 4. The CDR3 is made up of 14 amino acids. The germline CDR1 and CDR2 sequences are ENHRY and SYGVKD. This clone was observed a handful of times. The antigen remains undetermined. General study results and limits: Only CMV serostatus was available as immune exposure information. Owing to their indistinguishability, certain V segments, notably TRBV6-2 and TRBV6-3, were excluded. Per a prior analysis, the majority of TCR beta V segments were productive roughly 87% or roughly 30% of the time.

V and J are TRBV10-3 and TRBJ2-1; 8 bases fit TRBD2. The receptor was derived from a man between 25 and 39 years old in good health and CMV-seronegative. The sample was PBMCs. CDR3 nucleotide sequence: TGTGCCATCAGTGAGTCCACGGGAGGGCTTGAGCAGTTCTTC. Translated: CAISESTGGLEQFF.